The clone carrying this T cell receptor (beta chain) was counted a few times. This sample is part of a study of blood T cells in healthy people across ages. V was pared by 1 base and J by 3 bases, with 12 bases between. Germline V lookup: CDR1 LGHDT, CDR2 YNNKEL (reference sequence). The CDR3 is made up of 15 amino acids. For the second PCR, which ran for 7 to 11 cycles, a sample-barcoded 5' primer and a J-beta primer mix were used. TCRdb re-called the 5' RACE reads with MiXCR, one entry per CDR3 protein. This table has around 900,000 distinct CDR3 sequences, 29% appearing once. Specimen: blood. This TCR was recovered from a woman of 80 years or more in good health. This chain links TRBV3-1 with TRBJ2-5; D unresolved. The CDR3 DNA reads as TGTGCCAGCAGCCAAGGTCCCTTGCGAGAAGAGACCCAGTACTTC. This codes for CASSQGPLREETQYF.